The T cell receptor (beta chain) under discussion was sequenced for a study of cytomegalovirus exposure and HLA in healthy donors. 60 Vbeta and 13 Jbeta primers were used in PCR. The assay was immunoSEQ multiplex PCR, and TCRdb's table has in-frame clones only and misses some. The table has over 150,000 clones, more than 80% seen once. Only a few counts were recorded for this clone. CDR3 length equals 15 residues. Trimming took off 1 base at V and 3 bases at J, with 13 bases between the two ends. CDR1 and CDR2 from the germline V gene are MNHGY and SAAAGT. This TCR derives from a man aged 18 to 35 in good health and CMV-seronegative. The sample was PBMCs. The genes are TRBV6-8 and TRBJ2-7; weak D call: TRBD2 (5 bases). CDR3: CASSYCPGTYYEQYF. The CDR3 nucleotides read TGTGCCAGCAGTTACTGTCCGGGAACATACTACGAGCAGTACTTC.